The 32 T cell receptor beta chains below come from one sample, sequenced in a study of identical twins. TCRdb reanalysed the 5' RACE reads using MiXCR and keeps one entry per CDR3 protein. This sample has around 530,000 distinct CDR3 sequences, with approximately 16% found just once. The same data also contributed to another study, on yellow fever vaccine responses in identical twins.

Sequencing input: CD4+ T cells sorted from blood. The receptors derive from a woman aged 18-29 years in good health.

This clonotype was counted at least ten times. This chain connects TRBV28 to TRBJ2-2; D may be TRBD2 (6 bases). This CDR3 region has 13 residues. Trimming removed 11 bases at V and 6 bases at J, with 16 bases between. CDR1 and CDR2 from the germline V gene are MDHEN and SYDVKM. In nucleotides, the CDR3 is TGTGCCTGCCTAACACGGAGGGCCGGGGAGCTGTTTTTT. It encodes CACLTRRAGELFF.

In this sample, this clonotype turned up a few times. The J gene is TRBJ2-1, the V gene TRBV12-3 or TRBV12-4; 9 nucleotides agree with TRBD1. The CDR3 runs 15 residues. With 1 base clipped from V and 7 bases from J, the junction kept 5 bases outside the gene matches. The chain's CDR3 is CASSLVQGASNEQFF. The CDR3 DNA sequence: TGTGCCAGCAGTTTAGTACAGGGGGCGAGTAATGAGCAGTTCTTC.

J is TRBJ2-3 and V is TRBV7-6; 11 nucleotides agree with TRBD2. J gave up 2 bases and V 5 bases, and 6 bases lay outside the gene matches. This CDR3 is 16 amino acids long. Per the germline V gene, CDR1 is SGHVS and CDR2 is FNYEAQ. The CDR3 DNA sequence: TGTGCCAGCAGCCCCCGGACTAGCGGGTACACAGATACGCAGTATTTT. Its protein product is CASSPRTSGYTDTQYF.

This clonotype has ten or more counts. The genes are TRBV6-6 and TRBJ2-7, with D uncertain. Between the trimmed V and J ends, which lost 6 bases and 4 bases, there was a span of 13 bases. This CDR3 region has 13 residues. CDR1 is MNHNY, CDR2 SVGAGI, per germline (reference sequence). CDR3: CASSVSGAYEQYF. Written as DNA, the CDR3 is TGTGCCAGCAGCGTGTCTGGCGCGTACGAGCAGTACTTC.

The genes are TRBV6-1 and TRBJ2-5; TRBD2 matches at 16 bases. The CDR3 consists of 15 residues. Per the germline V gene, CDR1 is MNHNS and CDR2 is SASEGT. After removal of 5 bases from V and 7 bases from J, the junction contained 4 bases not matched to a gene. In nucleotides, the CDR3 is TGTGCCAGCAGTCCCGGGACTAGCGGGGGGGCGACCCAGTACTTC. It codes for CASSPGTSGGATQYF.

This clonotype was picked up many times. The gene calls are TRBV4-1 and TRBJ2-1; the match to TRBD2 covers 10 bases. Germline loops: CDR1 MGHRA, CDR2 YSYEKL. The J segment lost 0 bases and the V segment lost 1 base, leaving 6 bases of the junction unmatched. The CDR3 has 18 amino acids. The CDR3 region is CASSQGLAGGSSYNEQFF. The CDR3 DNA follows: TGCGCCAGCAGCCAAGGACTAGCGGGCGGGAGCTCCTACAATGAGCAGTTCTTC.

V usage is TRBV9 and J usage is TRBJ2-1, with D perhaps matching TRBD2 (6 bases). Germline V lookup: CDR1 SGDLS, CDR2 YYNGEE. V lost 0 bases, J lost 3 bases, and 22 bases lay in between. The CDR3 sequence is 19 residues long. The CDR3 loop is CASSVAPFGTPPHYNEQFF. For the CDR3, the DNA is TGTGCCAGCAGCGTAGCGCCATTCGGGACTCCTCCCCACTACAATGAGCAGTTCTTC.

The rearrangement joins TRBV3-1 to TRBJ2-1; no clear D. Per the germline V gene, CDR1 is LGHDT and CDR2 is YNNKEL (reference sequence). V was shortened by 0 bases and J by 2 bases, with 8 bases between the two germline ends. The CDR3 spans 15 residues. Written as DNA, the CDR3 is TGTGCCAGCAGCCAAGAAGTGTCAACCTACAATGAGCAGTTCTTC. Its protein product is CASSQEVSTYNEQFF.

Only a few counts were recorded for this clonotype. The rearrangement joins TRBV5-1 to TRBJ2-3, with D possibly matching TRBD2 (6 bases). Germline assignment: CDR1 SGHRS and CDR2 YFSETQ. The CDR3 runs 16 residues. The V and J ends lost 4 bases and 7 bases respectively, with 22 bases between them. CDR3 sequence (DNA): TGCGCCAGCAGCCCTACGACTAGAACCCTCAGGAATACGCAGTATTTT. Its protein is CASSPTTRTLRNTQYF.

This clonotype was found a few times. DNA of the CDR3: TGTGCCAGCAGTTTGCTCTCAGAGTCAAGCTACGAGCAGTACTTC. Translating gives CASSLLSESSYEQYF. V usage is TRBV12-3 or TRBV12-4 and J usage is TRBJ2-7; the D is unclear. The CDR3 contains 15 residues. The V end lost 3 bases, the J end lost 3 bases, and 15 bases lay between the germline ends.

The rearrangement uses TRBV12-3 or TRBV12-4 and TRBJ2-5; no clear D. The CDR3 has 14 amino acids. Trimming shortened V by 3 bases and J by 4 bases, and 12 bases separated the two germline ends. The CDR3 nucleotides read TGTGCCAGCAGTTTTTCAGGTGGCGCAGAGACCCAGTACTTC. Protein sequence: CASSFSGGAETQYF.

The J gene is TRBJ2-5, the V gene TRBV6-2 or TRBV6-3; D is unclear. Trimming took 2 bases from V and 5 from J, leaving 9 bases between them. Germline values: CDR1 MNHEY, CDR2 SVGEGT. The CDR3 spans 13 residues. The CDR3 DNA is TGTGCCAGCAGTTACGCTCTTTGGGAGACCCAGTACTTC. Residues: CASSYALWETQYF.

The genes are TRBV6-1 and TRBJ2-3; no clear D. Germline CDR1 is MNHNS and CDR2 is SASEGT. With 6 bases removed from V and 2 bases from J, the gap between germline ends came to 18 bases. The CDR3 length is 16 residues. CDR3 in DNA: TGTGCCAGCAGCGAACGCTCTCTAGGTTACACAGATACGCAGTATTTT. This sequence encodes CASSERSLGYTDTQYF.

The gene calls are TRBV11-2 and TRBJ2-1, with D hard to call. Trimming pared 4 bases from V and 8 bases from J, leaving 12 bases between. In germline, CDR1 is SGHAT, CDR2 FQNNGV. The CDR3 sequence is 13 residues long. The CDR3: CASSSLERYEQFF. In DNA form, the CDR3 reads TGTGCCAGCAGCTCCTTGGAGCGATATGAGCAGTTCTTC.

This clonotype has just a few counts. This chain uses TRBV10-3 with TRBJ2-7; 11 bases agree with TRBD1. Germline V gene sequence: CDR1 ENHRY, CDR2 SYGVKD. The CDR3 covers 15 residues. With V trimmed by 5 bases and J by 1 base, 4 bases remained unmatched. The CDR3 bases are TGTGCCATCAGTCCGGGACAGGGGGTATCCTACGAGCAGTACTTC. Its protein is CAISPGQGVSYEQYF.

The chain recombines TRBV6-1 with TRBJ2-2; D uncertain. The ends were cut back, 6 bases at V and 0 bases at J, with 5 bases in the middle. This CDR3 region has 13 residues. Germline V CDR1 and CDR2: MNHNS, SASEGT. The chain's CDR3 is CASRESNTGELFF. The DNA of the CDR3 is TGTGCCAGCAGAGAATCGAACACCGGGGAGCTGTTTTTT.

The chain links TRBV20-1 to TRBJ2-2; maybe TRBD2 (6 bases). The germline CDR1 and CDR2 sequences are DFQATT and SNEGSKA (reference sequence). This CDR3 is built from 14 residues. Deletions cut 0 bases from V and 6 bases from J, with 11 bases between. This chain's CDR3 is CSAREGSGAGELFF. The CDR3, as DNA: TGCAGTGCTAGAGAGGGGTCGGGGGCCGGGGAGCTGTTTTTT.

J is TRBJ2-7 and V is TRBV7-2; D perhaps matches TRBD1 (6 bases). Germline V gene lookup returns CDR1 SGHTA and CDR2 FQGNSA. The CDR3 sequence is 13 residues long. V was cut by 7 bases and J by 5 bases, with 15 bases left in between. CDR3 nucleotide sequence: TGTGCCAGCACCCCACAGGGTTTGAACGAGCAGTACTTC. It codes for CASTPQGLNEQYF.

Many counts were recorded for this clonotype. V and J are TRBV18 and TRBJ2-5; the D is unclear. This CDR3 is 11 amino acids long. The germline CDR1 and CDR2 sequences are KGHSH and LQKENI. Trimming left V 8 bases short and J 3 bases short, with 7 bases between. CDR3 sequence reads: CASSPEETQYF. The DNA of the CDR3 is TGTGCCAGCAGTCCCGAAGAGACCCAGTACTTC.

This chain uses TRBV5-1 with TRBJ1-1; D uncertain. CDR3 length equals 14 residues. Germline V gene data show CDR1 as SGHRS and CDR2 as YFSETQ. Trimming took 1 base from V and 1 from J, leaving 8 bases between them. The CDR3 coding sequence is TGCGCCAGCAGCTTGTGGGGTCCGAACACTGAAGCTTTCTTT. Translated: CASSLWGPNTEAFF.

The genes are TRBV29-1 and TRBJ2-3, with 8 bases that match TRBD1. The CDR3 contains 14 residues. Germline values: CDR1 SQVTM, CDR2 ANQGSEA. The ends lost 6 bases at V and 2 bases at J; junction bases unmatched: 7. The CDR3 nucleotides read TGCAGCGTAGACAGGGGCCTACACACAGATACGCAGTATTTT. It codes for CSVDRGLHTDTQYF.

This chain joins TRBV29-1 and TRBJ2-7, with 9 bases lining up with TRBD2. This CDR3 has 13 amino acids. Trimming at V came to 4 bases and at J to 3 bases, leaving 4 bases not matched to a gene. CDR1 SQVTM and CDR2 ANQGSEA come from the germline V gene. CDR3 nucleotide sequence: TGCAGCGTTGTTAAGCGGGGGGACTACGAGCAGTACTTC. Protein product: CSVVKRGDYEQYF.

This clonotype was seen repeatedly, ten times or more. The chain is built from TRBV10-3 and TRBJ1-6; no firm D call. The CDR3 spans 14 residues. Trimming cost V 4 bases and J 10 bases, with 14 bases left between them. Germline V gene lookup returns CDR1 ENHRY and CDR2 SYGVKD. This CDR3 is CAISVSELRSPLHF. The CDR3 DNA sequence: TGTGCCATCAGTGTATCGGAGCTGAGGTCACCCCTCCACTTT.

Only a few counts were recorded for this clonotype. The V and J genes are TRBV7-9 and TRBJ2-1; D not resolved. V was clipped by 6 bases and J by 8 bases, with 11 bases between them. Germline CDR1 SEHNR, CDR2 FQNEAQ (reference sequence). The CDR3 is 12 amino acids. The CDR3 nucleotides are TGTGCCAGCAGTCCTGTTGGGGATGAGCAGTTCTTC. Translated, it gives CASSPVGDEQFF.

V is TRBV7-9 and J is TRBJ2-3, with 10 bases lining up with TRBD1. This CDR3 is built from 16 residues. Germline-derived CDR1 and CDR2 are SEHNR and FQNEAQ (reference sequence). V shed 5 bases, J shed 6 bases, and the junction held 11 bases outside the gene matches. The CDR3 region has the DNA TGTGCCAGCAGCCTTAGACAGGGGGCGAGTGGGGATACGCAGTATTTT. Translating gives CASSLRQGASGDTQYF.

The chain links TRBV12-3 or TRBV12-4 to TRBJ2-7, with D perhaps assigned TRBD1 or TRBD2 (6 bases each). This CDR3 is built from 14 residues. Trimming shortened V by 2 bases and J by 5 bases, and 13 bases separated the two germline ends. CDR3 nucleotides: TGTGCCAGCAGTTTATGGGCAGGGGAGGACGAGCAGTACTTC. The encoded protein is CASSLWAGEDEQYF.

This clonotype was seen only a few times. The chain combines TRBV28 with TRBJ1-4; D uncertain. CDR1 and CDR2 (germline): MDHEN, SYDVKM. Trimming took 5 bases from V and 2 from J, leaving 12 bases between them. The CDR3 contains 15 residues. The CDR3 is CASSHAGSTNEKLFF. The CDR3 bases are TGTGCCAGCAGTCACGCAGGCAGCACTAATGAAAAACTGTTTTTT.

This clonotype was seen more than once but under ten times. The chain employs TRBV4-2 and TRBJ2-1; 7 bases are a match to TRBD2. Per the germline V gene, CDR1 is LGHNA and CDR2 is YNFKEQ. This CDR3 region has 15 residues. V gave up 1 base and J gave up 7 bases; unmatched junction bases: 7. The CDR3, as DNA: TGTGCCAGCAGCCAAGTGTCGGGAGGTAAAAATGAGCAGTTCTTC. Residues: CASSQVSGGKNEQFF.

This clonotype has only a few counts. The J gene is TRBJ2-1, the V gene TRBV7-2; D might be TRBD1 (6 bases). The germline V gene has CDR1 SGHTA and CDR2 FQGNSA. The ends were cut back, 4 bases at V and 12 bases at J, with 22 bases in the middle. The CDR3 spans 15 residues. The CDR3 region has the DNA TGTGCCAGCAGCTCAACGCCGGGACAAATTGGGGGGCAGTTCTTC. It is translated as CASSSTPGQIGGQFF.

The chain links TRBV12-3 or TRBV12-4 to TRBJ2-1, with TRBD2 identical over 8 bases. The V gene end was trimmed by 1 base and the J gene end by 9 bases; junction bases not matched to a gene: 8. The CDR3 spans 15 residues. The CDR3 bases are TGTGCCAGCAGTTTAGTCTCTAGCGGGTGGAGTGAGCAGTTCTTC. As protein: CASSLVSSGWSEQFF.

This clonotype has just a few counts. The rearrangement links TRBV5-1 to TRBJ2-4; possible D gene TRBD2, 6 bases. V was trimmed by 4 bases and J by 0 bases, leaving 17 bases between them. This CDR3 has 17 residues. The germline gives CDR1 SGHRS, CDR2 YFSETQ. The CDR3 nucleotides read TGCGCCAGCAGCCGGGACTTGGCAAGCCTAGCCAAAAACATTCAGTACTTC. It yields the protein CASSRDLASLAKNIQYF.

This chain joins TRBV20-1 and TRBJ2-1, with 9 positions matching TRBD2. The CDR3 loop spans 16 amino acids. V shed 6 bases, J shed 0 bases, and the junction held 9 bases outside the gene matches. Germline V CDR1 and CDR2: DFQATT, SNEGSKA (reference sequence). The CDR3 DNA sequence: TGCAGTGCAACCTCTAGCGGGACAAGCTCCTACAATGAGCAGTTCTTC. This gives the protein CSATSSGTSSYNEQFF.